This T cell receptor beta chain is from a study of OX40 agonist ivuxolimab in advanced cancers. Study at large: Of mixed ages from about 23 to 85 and averaging roughly 66 years, the group was about 86% male.

General study results and limits: Compared with others, partial responders at 0.1-3.0 mg/kg displayed clonal expansion among the lowest. Undetermined was the antigen specificity of the expanded peripheral T cells. Expanded clones belonging to CD8+ T cells outnumbered, on average, those of CD4+.

Only in-frame clones appear in the TCRdb table, and some are missing; sequencing was by immunoSEQ multiplex PCR. The table shows some 22,000 clones, with about 90% occurring only once. This clone was picked up a small number of times. Antigen: not known. This sample includes further DNA sequences coding for the same CDR3. Trimming cost V 0 bases and J 1 base, with 4 bases left between them. This CDR3 has 13 residues. Germline assignment: CDR1 GTSNPN and CDR2 SVGIG (reference sequence). The sample here was CD4+ or CD8+ T cells sorted from blood, taken in a trial of the OX40 agonist ivuxolimab. The gene calls are TRBV30 and TRBJ1-5; no clear D. The TCR originated in an adult with an advanced solid tumor such as melanoma, head and neck, liver or kidney cancer. The CDR3 DNA reads TGTGCCTGGAGTGTACGCAGCAATCAGCCCCAGCATTTT. This translates into CAWSVRSNQPQHF. Full variable domain (outside the CDR3, taken from reference TRBV30 and TRBJ1-5): SQTIHQWPATLVQPVGSPLSLECTVEGTSNPNLYWYRQAAGRGLQLLFYSVGIGQISSEVPQNLSASRPQDRQFILSSKKLLLSDSGFYLCAWSVRSNQPQHFGDGTRLSIL.